What follows describes a single TCR beta chain. Libraries were prepared by immunoSEQ multiplex PCR; TCRdb keeps only in-frame clonotypes and omits some of them. The sample has over 150,000 clones; approximately 80% are singletons. This record belongs to a study of blood T cell repertoires in COVID-19. The CDR3 extends over 12 amino acids. The germline V gene has CDR1 SGHDT and CDR2 YYEEEE. Trimming removed 4 bases from V and 6 bases from J, with 9 bases in between. The sample was peripheral blood. The TCR was taken from a woman aged 35 to 49 with COVID-19, enrolled during active disease. This chain links TRBV5-6 with TRBJ2-3; D gene uncertain. CDR3 protein: CASSPKRDTQYF. CDR3 coding DNA: TGTGCCAGCAGCCCCAAACGGGATACGCAGTATTTT.